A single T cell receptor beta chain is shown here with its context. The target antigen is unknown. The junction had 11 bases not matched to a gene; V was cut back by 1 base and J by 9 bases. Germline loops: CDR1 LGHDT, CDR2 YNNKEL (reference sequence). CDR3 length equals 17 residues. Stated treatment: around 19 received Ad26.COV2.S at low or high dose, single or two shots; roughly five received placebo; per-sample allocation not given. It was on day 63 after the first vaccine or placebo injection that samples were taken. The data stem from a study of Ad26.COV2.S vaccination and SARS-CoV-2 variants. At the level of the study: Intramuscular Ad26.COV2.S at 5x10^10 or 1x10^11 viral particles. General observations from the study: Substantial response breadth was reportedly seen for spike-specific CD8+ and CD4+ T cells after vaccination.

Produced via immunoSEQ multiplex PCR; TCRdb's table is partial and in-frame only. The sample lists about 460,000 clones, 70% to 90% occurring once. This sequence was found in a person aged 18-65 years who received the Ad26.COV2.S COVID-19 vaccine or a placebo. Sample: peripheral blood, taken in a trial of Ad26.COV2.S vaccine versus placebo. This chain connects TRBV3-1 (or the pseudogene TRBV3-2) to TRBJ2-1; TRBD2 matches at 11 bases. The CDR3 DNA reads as TGTGCCAGCAGCCAAGGCCGACTAGCGGGGTCGCTGGGTGAGCAGTTCTTC. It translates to CASSQGRLAGSLGEQFF.